This TCR beta chain derives from a study of blood T cell repertoires in COVID-19. Looking at the study overall: Acute-phase and convalescent COVID-19 samples originated in the United States, Italy and Spain. From T cells, B-cell-depleted T cells, or PBMCs came the material, which was cDNA or gDNA.

Original processing methods: The authors estimated nucleated cell counts from reference gene primer amplification. The protocol was immunoSEQ multiplex PCR, while the TCRdb copy is restricted to in-frame clones and leaves out a portion. That table gives V, J and clone size, and the DNA gave D and trimming. Of 65,000 to 75,000 clones listed, about 90% are singletons. Losses at the gene ends were 5 bases for V and 8 bases for J; bases not matched to a gene: 5. This CDR3 has 13 amino acids. Germline assignment: CDR1 MNHEY and CDR2 SVGEGT. The clonotype comes from a human donor with active COVID-19. The donor label of this sample is uncertain. Input material: peripheral blood. The chain uses TRBV6-2 or TRBV6-3 and TRBJ1-2, with 10 bases lining up with TRBD1. CDR3 DNA: TGTGCCAGCAGTGAGGGACAGGGGCGAGGCTACACCTTC. Its translation: CASSEGQGRGYTF.